This entry is about one T cell receptor (beta chain). This clonotype was seen only a few times. No antigen is known for it. Base qualities were left out, and no much larger clone turns up one base away. The library was prepared using 5' RACE. TCRdb lists the instrument as Illumina HiSeq 2500. A second roughly 6 to 12 cycle PCR used a sample-barcoded 5' primer and a J-beta primer mix. A unique molecular identifier was introduced onto each TCR beta cDNA molecule by a template-switch 5' adaptor carrying 12 random nucleotides. At least 2.5 million CDR3-containing paired-end reads were obtained from each sample. The Mint cDNA synthesis kit, primed by a TRBC-specific oligonucleotide, was used to synthesize first-strand cDNA from all RNA. All cDNA was treated with uracil-DNA glycosylase and then went through a first 18-cycle PCR with the universal primers M1SS and BC2_uni_R. Turning to the authors' computational methods: Each sample was normalized by randomly selecting 1 million high-quality reads, each carrying a distinct molecular identifier. Instead of being binned into consensus sequences, reads with shared molecular identifiers were discarded. MiTCR, set to a Q25 quality threshold and the strictest error-elimination algorithm, was used for CDR3 identification, clonotype clustering and error correction. A nonparametric unseen species model with Euler transformation was used to estimate a lower bound on total TCR beta diversity. TCRdb took the public reads, trimmed them with fastp at Q25, ran MiXCR for clone calling and kept in-frame beta chains. Every CDR3 protein is listed once, alongside the most common genes and DNA of its rows. For this entry, the V and J calls and clone size follow TCRdb and not the study's own pipeline. The sample table contains 800,000 to 900,000 distinct CDR3 sequences; only one count was recorded for 62% of them. 28% of the sample belongs to the ten largest clones.

Reading from cysteine to phenylalanine, the CDR3 counts 14 amino acids. CDR3 DNA is the only sequence kept; it has 42 bases, read in frame from the first base. V is cut back by 6 bases and J by 7 bases, with 9 bases in the junction unmatched. The sample belongs to a study of blood T cells in healthy people across ages (dated by TCRdb to 2013 to 2016). Background for the entire study: In model experiments, template switching captured roughly one uniquely barcoded TCR beta cDNA molecule for every two T cells. To track age-related changes in TCR beta repertoire diversity, the study relied on deep sequencing normalized with unique cDNA molecular identifiers. The donors were split into four age groups: young (average around 15 years), middle-aged (39), aged (roughly 68) and long-lived (under 85). To avoid experimental bias, donors of different ages were spread randomly across the sequencing lanes. Two additional independent replicas of 1 million unique cDNA reads from the same blood draw were analyzed for two donors (one aged 18 to 30 and one aged 80 or older).

Donors were a few dozen systemically healthy Caucasian individuals from Russia aged 6 to 90 years. Each donor gave roughly 11 milliliters of peripheral blood, drawn into EDTA-treated Vacutainer tubes. Ficoll-Paque density-gradient centrifugation was used to isolate PBMCs, with at least 6.5 million obtained per sample. Trizol reagent was used to extract total RNA from PBMCs, with at least 6 micrograms per sample. For every donor, an aliquot of PBMCs went through flow cytometry to measure the percentages of naive CD45RAhigh/CD27high T cells. Broader findings and caveats from the paper: Estimates of total diversity based on one million sequenced T cells were regarded as lower bounds and as underestimates. Observed TCR beta diversity per million T cells fell roughly linearly with age, and a significant reduction was already apparent by age roughly 40. Compared with the aged group, the long-lived group had more naive CD4+ T cells, fewer expanded clones and increased TCR diversity, a pattern suggesting age selection. Because donor CMV infection status was unknown, age-related changes in expanded clonotypes were potentially confounded. Observed TCR beta diversity correlated strongly with the percentage of naive T cells measured by flow cytometry. Since profiling was done on bulk unsorted PBMCs, naive and antigen-experienced compartments could not be conclusively compared.

This sequence originates from a man aged 25-45 years in good health. The V gene is TRBV12-3 or TRBV12-4 and the J gene is TRBJ1-2; 9 central nucleotides agree with TRBD1. The sequencing input was blood. The CDR3 loop reads CASSDGQGIGGYTF. In nucleotides, the sequence is TGTGCCAGCAGCGACGGACAGGGGATAGGTGGCTACACCTTC.